Each of the 28 T cell receptor beta chains below was sequenced from the same sample in a study of T cell responses to AZD1222 COVID-19 vaccine. This table comes from immunoSEQ multiplex PCR, and its TCRdb copy is limited to in-frame clones, with some not included. Of some 150,000 clones listed, about 92% are singletons. The source material was peripheral blood, sampled 28 days after the second AZD1222 dose. Receptor source: an adult who received the AZD1222 COVID-19 vaccine.

V usage is TRBV11-1 and J usage is TRBJ1-6; D ambiguous. With 1 base removed from V and 10 bases from J, the gap between germline ends came to 14 bases. Germline V lookup: CDR1 SGHAT, CDR2 FQDESV (reference sequence). This CDR3 contains 15 residues. The CDR3 DNA reads TGTGCCAGCAGCTTAGAGCCGGGAAGCCTGTCACCCCTCCACTTT. Protein product: CASSLEPGSLSPLHF.

V usage is TRBV15 and J usage is TRBJ2-4, with D perhaps matching TRBD1 (6 bases). The CDR3 totals 16 residues. The germline CDR1 and CDR2 sequences are LNHNV and YYDKDF (reference sequence). V dropped 2 bases and J dropped 0 bases, with 11 bases sitting between them. The CDR3 spells CATSRPGQLAKNIQYF. The CDR3 DNA is TGTGCCACCAGCAGACCAGGACAGCTAGCCAAAAACATTCAGTACTTC.

The chain combines TRBV28 with TRBJ1-1, with D tentatively TRBD1 (6 bases). The CDR3 has 15 residues. The germline CDR1 and CDR2 sequences are MDHEN and SYDVKM. Trimming pared 7 bases from V and 0 bases from J, leaving 15 bases between. The CDR3 is CASTVQGPMNTEAFF. The CDR3 region has the DNA TGTGCCAGCACCGTACAGGGTCCCATGAACACTGAAGCTTTCTTT.

This sequence joins TRBV19 and TRBJ2-7, with TRBD2 matching over 12 bases. Germline V gene data show CDR1 as LNHDA and CDR2 as SQIVND (reference sequence). The V gene end was trimmed by 1 base and the J gene end by 2 bases; junction bases not matched to a gene: 3. This CDR3 spans 16 amino acids. The CDR3 coding sequence is TGTGCCAGTAGTATAGCTGCTAGCGGGAGGGCCTACGAGCAGTACTTC. Encoded protein: CASSIAASGRAYEQYF. Based on the CDR3 plus reference TRBV19 and TRBJ2-7, the full variable domain is DGGITQSPKYLFRKEGQNVTLSCEQNLNHDAMYWYRQDPGQGLRLIYYSQIVNDFQKGDIAEGYSVSREKKESFPLTVTSAQKNPTAFYLCASSIAASGRAYEQYFGPGTRLTVT.

The genes are TRBV10-3 and TRBJ1-4; D uncertain. V was shortened by 10 bases and J by 0 bases, with 9 bases between the two germline ends. Germline CDR1 reads ENHRY; CDR2 reads SYGVKD. The CDR3 sequence is 13 residues long. The CDR3 nucleotides are TGTGCCACCCTTGATACAACTAATGAAAAACTGTTTTTT. Its protein is CATLDTTNEKLFF.

The chain combines TRBV6-5 with TRBJ1-4, with 7 nucleotides matching TRBD1. Germline values: CDR1 MNHEY, CDR2 SVGAGI. The CDR3 runs 14 residues. The junction had 8 bases not matched to a gene; V was cut back by 6 bases and J by 7 bases. The CDR3 loop reads CASSPRGRGEKLFF. The CDR3 DNA is TGTGCCAGCAGCCCGAGGGGGCGCGGTGAAAAACTGTTTTTT.

V gene TRBV28 combines with J gene TRBJ1-5; 8 nucleotides agree with TRBD1. Per germline, CDR1 MDHEN and CDR2 SYDVKM. The CDR3 has 17 amino acids. Trimming cost V 3 bases and J 0 bases; bases outside gene matches: 7. The CDR3 DNA is TGTGCCAGCAGTTTCGGGCCGACAGGGGATAGCAATCAGCCCCAGCATTTT. Protein: CASSFGPTGDSNQPQHF.

The chain has TRBV24-1 and TRBJ2-3, with TRBD1 identical over 10 bases. Germline V lookup: CDR1 KGHDR, CDR2 SFDVKD. The CDR3 contains 15 residues. After removal of 2 bases from V and 6 bases from J, the junction contained 4 bases not matched to a gene. CDR3 sequence reads: CATSDSRTGGDTQYF. CDR3 bases: TGTGCCACCAGTGATTCTAGGACAGGGGGGGATACGCAGTATTTT.

The rearrangement joins TRBV7-2 to TRBJ1-2; 7 bases line up with TRBD1. V shed 5 bases and J 4 bases; nucleotides not matched to a gene: 19. Germline CDR1 is SGHTA and CDR2 is FQGNSA. The CDR3 runs 18 residues. In nucleotides, the CDR3 is TGTGCCAGCAGCCGTTCGCCGGGACAGCGGGTAAACTTCTATGGCTACACCTTC. It encodes CASSRSPGQRVNFYGYTF.

The chain is built from TRBV19 and TRBJ1-2; 8 bases line up with TRBD1. Germline values: CDR1 LNHDA, CDR2 SQIVND (reference sequence). The V and J ends lost 4 bases and 7 bases, in that order; junction bases with no gene match: 2. CDR3 length equals 12 residues. CDR3 coding DNA: TGTGCCAGTAGTACAGGGGGCGTTGGCTACACCTTC. Encoded protein: CASSTGGVGYTF.

The V call is TRBV19, the J call TRBJ2-7; maybe TRBD2 (6 bases). CDR1 and CDR2 (germline): LNHDA, SQIVND (reference sequence). Trimming took 8 bases from V and 0 from J, leaving 11 bases between them. The CDR3 has 13 residues. In DNA form, the CDR3 reads TGTGCCAGTGGGACTGGGAGCTCCTACGAGCAGTACTTC. Translating gives CASGTGSSYEQYF.

The rearrangement links TRBV6-5 to TRBJ1-2, with D tentatively TRBD1 (6 bases). V lost 7 bases to trimming and J lost 7 bases, with 19 bases between them. In germline, CDR1 is MNHEY, CDR2 SVGAGI. This CDR3 has 14 residues. CDR3: CASTIRGAPSGYTF. CDR3 DNA sequence: TGTGCCAGCACCATAAGGGGGGCGCCGAGTGGCTACACCTTC.

The V call is TRBV6-5, the J call TRBJ1-1; TRBD1 matches 7 bases. The CDR3 has 15 amino acids. Germline V gene sequence: CDR1 MNHEY, CDR2 SVGAGI. Unmatched junction bases numbered 7, after V lost 6 bases and J lost 0 bases. The CDR3 loop reads CASRSGGFMNTEAFF. In DNA form, the CDR3 reads TGTGCCAGCAGATCAGGGGGTTTCATGAACACTGAAGCTTTCTTT.

On this clone itself: Other DNA sequences in this specimen translate into the identical CDR3. This chain connects TRBV30 to TRBJ1-3; no firm D call. Trimming left V 0 bases short and J 3 bases short, with 9 bases between. The CDR3 is made up of 14 amino acids. Germline-derived CDR1 and CDR2 are GTSNPN and SVGIG (reference sequence). The CDR3 sequence is CAWSVGRVGNTIYF. In nucleotides, the CDR3 is TGTGCCTGGAGTGTAGGCCGGGTTGGAAACACCATATATTTT.

Written as DNA, the CDR3 is TGTGCCAGCAGTCCGCCGGTCACAGATACGCAGTATTTT. The encoded protein is CASSPPVTDTQYF. V gene TRBV28 combines with J gene TRBJ2-3; D gene uncertain. Germline CDR1 and CDR2: MDHEN and SYDVKM. The CDR3 spans 13 residues. Deletions cut 5 bases from V and 2 bases from J, with 8 bases between.

This clone was picked up one time. The genes are TRBV6-1 and TRBJ2-5, with D possibly TRBD2 on 5 matching bases. CDR1 MNHNS and CDR2 SASEGT come from the germline V gene. With 2 bases removed from V and 5 bases from J, the gap between germline ends came to 18 bases. The CDR3 is 16 amino acids. CDR3 residues: CASSEWRDYWRETQYF. The CDR3 coding sequence is TGTGCCAGCAGTGAATGGAGAGACTACTGGAGGGAGACCCAGTACTTC.

The V gene is TRBV28, the J gene TRBJ2-3, with unresolved D. CDR1 and CDR2 (germline): MDHEN, SYDVKM. Trimming removed 2 bases at V and 6 bases at J, with 12 bases between. CDR3 size: 14 residues. This chain's CDR3 is CASSLTGLWDTQYF. CDR3 bases: TGTGCCAGCAGTTTAACCGGATTGTGGGATACGCAGTATTTT.

The rearrangement uses TRBV6-5 and TRBJ2-2; 9 nucleotides agree with TRBD1. The CDR3 totals 15 residues. V trimming: 5 bases; J trimming: 3 bases; junction bases outside the gene matches: 4. Germline lookup yields CDR1 MNHEY and CDR2 SVGAGI. In nucleotides, the CDR3 is TGTGCCAGCAGTCGGACAGGGGCGTACACCGGGGAGCTGTTTTTT. It specifies CASSRTGAYTGELFF.

The V and J genes are TRBV6-2 or TRBV6-3 and TRBJ2-7, with D possibly being TRBD1 or TRBD2 (5 bases each). From germline, CDR1 is MNHEY and CDR2 SVGEGT. Trimming left V 2 bases short and J 1 base short, with 12 bases between. CDR3 length equals 15 residues. The CDR3 is CASSYARGGSYEQYF. CDR3 bases: TGTGCCAGCAGTTACGCACGGGGCGGTTCCTACGAGCAGTACTTC.

The genes are TRBV5-1 and TRBJ1-6, with D uncertain. Deletions cut 0 bases from V and 9 bases from J, with 10 bases between. The CDR3 covers 14 residues. CDR1 and CDR2 from the germline V gene are SGHRS and YFSETQ. Written as DNA, the CDR3 is TGCGCCAGCAGCTTGGCCGGGAAGGGTTCACCCCTCCACTTT. Protein: CASSLAGKGSPLHF. Based on the CDR3 plus reference TRBV5-1 and TRBJ1-6, the full variable domain is KAGVTQTPRYLIKTRGQQVTLSCSPISGHRSVSWYQQTPGQGLQFLFEYFSETQRNKGNFPGRFSGRQFSNSRSEMNVSTLELGDSALYLCASSLAGKGSPLHFGNGTRLTVT.

The V call is TRBV28, the J call TRBJ1-2; D gene ambiguous. CDR1 is MDHEN and CDR2 is SYDVKM in the germline V gene. Trimming removed 2 bases at V and 4 bases at J, with 5 bases between. This CDR3 spans 12 amino acids. The CDR3 sequence is CASSLGLYGYTF. In nucleotides, the CDR3 is TGTGCCAGCAGTTTAGGTCTCTATGGCTACACCTTC.

This chain connects TRBV19 to TRBJ2-5, with D tentatively TRBD1 or TRBD2 (5 bases each). V dropped 2 bases and J dropped 5 bases, with 15 bases sitting between them. The CDR3 extends over 15 amino acids. Germline CDR1 LNHDA, CDR2 SQIVND (reference sequence). The CDR3 protein is CASSIRGREWETQYF. In DNA form, the CDR3 reads TGTGCCAGTAGTATAAGGGGCAGGGAGTGGGAGACCCAGTACTTC. Full variable domain (outside the CDR3, taken from reference TRBV19 and TRBJ2-5): DGGITQSPKYLFRKEGQNVTLSCEQNLNHDAMYWYRQDPGQGLRLIYYSQIVNDFQKGDIAEGYSVSREKKESFPLTVTSAQKNPTAFYLCASSIRGREWETQYFGPGTRLLVL.

The V call is TRBV21-1, the J call TRBJ1-1; no check of the table's D call, TRBD1, against the DNA was made. TRBV21-1 counts as a pseudogene. The CDR3 runs 15 residues. The DNA for the CDR3 is TGTGCCAGCAGCAAAGACGACAGTGAGAACACTGAAGCTTTCTTT. Translation gives CASSKDDSENTEAFF.

This rearrangement joins TRBV13 to TRBJ1-1; no firm D call. This CDR3 spans 12 amino acids. The V end lost 5 bases, the J end lost 6 bases, and 10 bases lay between the germline ends. Germline CDR1 is PRHDT and CDR2 is FYEKMQ (reference sequence). This chain's CDR3 is CASSPQLAEAFF. The CDR3 region has the DNA TGTGCCAGCAGCCCCCAACTGGCTGAAGCTTTCTTT.

The DNA of the CDR3 is TGTGCCAGCAGCCAAACGACTAACACTGAAGCTTTCTTT. Encoded protein: CASSQTTNTEAFF. This chain links TRBV3-1 (or the pseudogene TRBV3-2) with TRBJ1-1; D is unresolved. This CDR3 has 13 amino acids. Trimming shortened V by 2 bases and J by 2 bases, and 6 bases separated the two germline ends. Germline V gene sequence: CDR1 LGHDT, CDR2 YNNKEL (reference sequence).

CDR3 in amino acids: CAWGSGSRTQYF. The CDR3 coding sequence is TGTGCCTGGGGTAGCGGGAGCCGAACCCAGTACTTC. The V and J genes are TRBV30 and TRBJ2-5, with 9 bases lining up with TRBD2. Trimming removed 5 bases from V and 8 bases from J; junction bases left unmatched: 6. From germline, CDR1 is GTSNPN and CDR2 SVGIG (reference sequence). The CDR3 is made up of 12 amino acids.

This chain uses TRBV28 with TRBJ1-1; D unresolved. The CDR3 extends over 14 amino acids. V lost 5 bases and J lost 1, with 11 bases in between. The germline V gene has CDR1 MDHEN and CDR2 SYDVKM. The CDR3 DNA reads TGTGCCAGCAGTCCTCGGACGGGGAACACTGAAGCTTTCTTT. It is translated as CASSPRTGNTEAFF.

The chain couples TRBV10-3 to TRBJ1-1; 9 bases line up with TRBD1. This CDR3 comprises 19 residues. In germline, CDR1 is ENHRY, CDR2 SYGVKD. J gave up 1 base and V 1 base, and 13 bases lay outside the gene matches. The CDR3 DNA reads as TGTGCCATCAGTGAGTACTCCCATCGAGGGGGACAGGGGAACACTGAAGCTTTCTTT. It translates to CAISEYSHRGGQGNTEAFF.